These 25 T cell receptor beta chains came from one sample sequenced in a study of cytomegalovirus exposure and HLA in healthy donors. Amplification used 60 Vbeta primers and 13 Jbeta primers. Sequencing used immunoSEQ multiplex PCR; TCRdb keeps in-frame clones, though not all of them. The top ten hold around 2.2% of the sample, which has under 200,000 clones, roughly 77% seen once. The sequenced sample was PBMCs. The receptors stem from a man in his forties or fifties in good health and CMV-seropositive.

The V gene is TRBV5-1, the J gene TRBJ1-5, with TRBD1 matching 9 bases. V lost 2 bases, J lost 7 bases, and 7 bases stayed unmatched. The germline gives CDR1 SGHRS, CDR2 YFSETQ. There are 15 residues in the CDR3. CDR3 protein: CASSFGTGLEQPQHF. CDR3 nucleotide sequence: TGCGCCAGCAGCTTCGGGACAGGGCTAGAGCAGCCCCAGCATTTT.

V gene TRBV11-3 combines with J gene TRBJ1-1, with no clear D. Germline V gene lookup returns CDR1 SGHNT and CDR2 YENEEA. The CDR3 is 13 amino acids. V dropped 4 bases and J dropped 1 base, with 7 bases sitting between them. The CDR3 coding sequence is TGTGCCAGCAGCTACGGGAGGAACACTGAAGCTTTCTTT. This encodes CASSYGRNTEAFF.

This sequence joins TRBV7-6 and TRBJ1-1; 8 bases align to TRBD1. V lost 1 base and J lost 0; bases outside the gene matches: 4. Germline-derived CDR1 and CDR2 are SGHVS and FNYEAQ. CDR3 length: 16 amino acids. In DNA, the CDR3 is TGTGCCAGCAGCTTAGGAGGGGACAGGCTGAACACTGAAGCTTTCTTT. Translating gives CASSLGGDRLNTEAFF. Drawing the rest from reference TRBV7-6 and TRBJ1-1, the complete variable domain is GAGVSQSPRYKVTKRGQDVALRCDPISGHVSLYWYRQALGQGPEFLTYFNYEAQQDKSGLPNDRFSAERPEGSISTLTIQRTEQRDSAMYRCASSLGGDRLNTEAFFGQGTRLTVV.

The chain recombines TRBV7-2 with TRBJ2-3, with 12 bases aligning to TRBD2. CDR1 SGHTA and CDR2 FQGNSA come from the germline V gene. V shed 5 bases and J 5 bases; nucleotides not matched to a gene: 8. This CDR3 is built from 16 residues. The CDR3 region is CASSLRLAGVVDTQYF. The CDR3 nucleotides are TGTGCCAGCAGCCTGAGACTAGCGGGGGTCGTAGATACGCAGTATTTT.

With regard to this clone: The sample has other DNA sequences that encode this CDR3 too. V is TRBV11-3 and J is TRBJ2-2, with D uncertain. Germline CDR1 and CDR2: SGHNT and YENEEA. V lost 3 bases and J 4 bases, leaving 9 bases between the germline ends. This CDR3 has 14 residues. The CDR3 loop reads CASSLSGSTGELFF. The CDR3 coding sequence is TGTGCCAGCAGCTTGTCAGGCAGCACCGGGGAGCTGTTTTTT.

This chain joins TRBV27 and TRBJ1-2; D remains unclear. V dropped 2 bases and J dropped 4 bases, with 8 bases sitting between them. CDR1 MNHEY and CDR2 SMNVEV come from the germline V gene (reference sequence). The CDR3 has 13 residues. The CDR3: CASSLGRIYGYTF. For the CDR3, the DNA is TGTGCCAGCAGTTTAGGGAGAATCTATGGCTACACCTTC.

The genes are TRBV6-1 and TRBJ1-2; 12 bases line up with TRBD1. The germline V gene has CDR1 MNHNS and CDR2 SASEGT. The V and J ends lost 2 bases and 7 bases, in that order; junction bases with no gene match: 5. This CDR3 is 15 amino acids long. The CDR3 DNA is TGTGCCAGCAGTGAACGGGACAGGGGGCGGGTTGGCTACACCTTC. Its translation: CASSERDRGRVGYTF.

This chain connects TRBV2 to TRBJ2-2, with 9 bases aligning to TRBD2. Germline loops: CDR1 SNHLY, CDR2 FYNNEI. The CDR3 runs to 18 residues. The ends lost 4 bases at V and 2 bases at J; junction bases unmatched: 11. CDR3 DNA: TGTGCCAGCAGTGTGTCTAGCGGGGTTCTAATTAACACCGGGGAGCTGTTTTTT. It specifies CASSVSSGVLINTGELFF.

The chain links TRBV29-1 to TRBJ1-4; 9 bases agree with TRBD1. The V gene's germline CDR1 is SQVTM and CDR2 ANQGSEA. The CDR3 contains 12 residues. The V gene end was trimmed by 7 bases and the J gene end by 12 bases; junction bases not matched to a gene: 9. In nucleotides, the CDR3 is TGCAGCGCAGACAGGGGGGGTAGGGAACTGTTTTTT. Protein: CSADRGGRELFF.

This chain links TRBV6-1 with TRBJ1-1; 7 positions match TRBD1. Germline V gene sequence: CDR1 MNHNS, CDR2 SASEGT. The CDR3 length is 16 residues. V trimming: 4 bases; J trimming: 7 bases; junction bases outside the gene matches: 15. CDR3 protein: CASSGRQGRFAGEAFF. CDR3 DNA sequence: TGTGCCAGCAGTGGCCGACAGGGCAGATTTGCGGGTGAAGCTTTCTTT.

V usage is TRBV10-2 and J usage is TRBJ2-7; TRBD1 might be the D (6 bases). The CDR3 consists of 15 residues. Germline V gene lookup returns CDR1 WSHSY and CDR2 SAAADI. V gave up 2 bases and J gave up 2 bases, with 13 bases separating them. The CDR3 protein is CASSEGQGLPYEQYF. CDR3 DNA: TGCGCCAGCAGTGAGGGGCAGGGGCTTCCCTACGAGCAGTACTTC.

The chain is built from TRBV7-2 and TRBJ1-4; TRBD1 matches 7 bases. The ends lost 2 bases at V and 3 bases at J; junction bases unmatched: 15. The CDR3 spans 19 residues. Germline V CDR1 and CDR2: SGHTA, FQGNSA. The CDR3 DNA sequence: TGTGCCAGCAGCTTATATTGGCGGACAGGCCCCGAGGCTAATGAAAAACTGTTTTTT. Its translation: CASSLYWRTGPEANEKLFF.

This clone was detected a few times. In the same sample, other DNA sequences code for this CDR3. The chain couples TRBV5-4 to TRBJ2-3; perhaps TRBD2 as D (7 bases). In germline, CDR1 is SGHNT, CDR2 YYREEE (reference sequence). V lost 2 bases to trimming and J lost 0 bases, with 10 bases between them. The CDR3 is made up of 15 amino acids. This CDR3 is CASSLGGVSTDTQYF. The CDR3 DNA follows: TGTGCCAGCAGCTTAGGGGGGGTGAGCACAGATACGCAGTATTTT.

This clone occurred once. The chain joins TRBV6-5 to TRBJ2-7; TRBD1 matches at 9 bases. V gave up 2 bases and J gave up 0 bases; unmatched junction bases: 5. The CDR3 has 16 residues. CDR1 MNHEY and CDR2 SVGAGI come from the germline V gene. The CDR3 is CASSYTGQGISYEQYF. The CDR3 bases are TGTGCCAGCAGTTACACGGGACAGGGAATCTCCTACGAGCAGTACTTC.

This clone has a handful of counts. V gene TRBV1 combines with J gene TRBJ1-5; the D segment call TRBD1 is taken from the table without a DNA check. TRBV1 is labeled a pseudogene. This CDR3 comprises 15 residues. The CDR3 bases are TGCACCTCAAAAACCGGGACAGCCATTGATCAGCCCCAGCATTTT. It translates to CTSKTGTAIDQPQHF.

The chain links TRBV19 to TRBJ2-1, with 9 bases identical to TRBD2. Germline CDR1 LNHDA, CDR2 SQIVND (reference sequence). Trimming at V came to 3 bases and at J to 5 bases, leaving 5 bases not matched to a gene. The CDR3 extends over 15 amino acids. CDR3 sequence reads: CASSISGGPHNEQFF. DNA for the CDR3: TGTGCCAGTAGTATTAGCGGGGGCCCCCACAATGAGCAGTTCTTC.

The chain has TRBV5-1 and TRBJ1-2; a possible D gene is TRBD1 (5 bases). The CDR3 runs to 15 residues. Between the trimmed V and J ends, which lost 0 bases and 4 bases, there was a span of 13 bases. CDR1 and CDR2 from the germline V gene are SGHRS and YFSETQ. The CDR3 coding sequence is TGCGCCAGCAGCTTGGAGTCGACAGCTTTCTATGGCTACACCTTC. Amino acid sequence: CASSLESTAFYGYTF.

This chain connects TRBV4-2 to TRBJ2-1, with 9 nucleotides matching TRBD2. The CDR3 has 17 amino acids. J lost 8 bases, V lost 1 base, and 12 bases had no gene match. CDR1 LGHNA and CDR2 YNFKEQ come from the germline V gene. The CDR3 sequence: CASSQGEGRGGRDEQFF. CDR3 bases: TGTGCCAGCAGCCAAGGGGAAGGGCGGGGGGGCCGTGATGAGCAGTTCTTC.

The V call is TRBV7-9, the J call TRBJ1-4; TRBD1 matches 7 bases. The CDR3 extends over 15 amino acids. The trim removed 1 base at V and 10 bases at J, leaving 9 bases unmatched. Germline V gives CDR1 SEHNR, CDR2 FQNEAQ (reference sequence). The CDR3 bases are TGTGCCAGCAGCTTAGGGACCGGGACAGTGGTAAAACTGTTTTTT. It specifies CASSLGTGTVVKLFF. The complete variable domain, with remaining parts taken from reference TRBV7-9 and TRBJ1-4, reads DTGVSQNPRHKITKRGQNVTFRCDPISEHNRLYWYRQTLGQGPEFLTYFQNEAQLEKSRLLSDRFSAERPKGSFSTLEIQRTEQGDSAMYLCASSLGTGTVVKLFFGSGTQLSVL.

The chain uses TRBV28 and TRBJ1-5; 8 bases are a match to TRBD1. CDR3 size: 14 residues. Germline CDR1 and CDR2: MDHEN and SYDVKM. J lost 7 bases, V lost 6 bases, and 8 bases had no gene match. In DNA, the CDR3 is TGTGCCAGCAGAACCCCGGACAGGGACCAGCCCCAGCATTTT. Translated: CASRTPDRDQPQHF.

This chain uses TRBV2 with TRBJ2-5, with D perhaps TRBD2 (5 bases). Trimming left V 7 bases short and J 4 bases short, with 16 bases between. Per the germline V gene, CDR1 is SNHLY and CDR2 is FYNNEI. This CDR3 is 14 amino acids long. CDR3 coding DNA: TGTGCCAGCACCCCTGCCGGGGTAGTAGAGACCCAGTACTTC. Its protein is CASTPAGVVETQYF.

CDR3 sequence: CASSFQDQPQHF. CDR3 in DNA: TGTGCCAGCAGCTTCCAGGATCAGCCCCAGCATTTT. The chain uses TRBV7-2 and TRBJ1-5; no definite D call. CDR3 length: 12 residues. Trimming removed 3 bases from V and 5 bases from J, with 5 bases in between. Germline V gene data show CDR1 as SGHTA and CDR2 as FQGNSA. Full variable domain (remainder filled in from reference TRBV7-2 and TRBJ1-5): GAGVSQSPSNKVTEKGKDVELRCDPISGHTALYWYRQSLGQGLEFLIYFQGNSAPDKSGLPSDRFSAERTGGSVSTLTIQRTQQEDSAVYLCASSFQDQPQHFGDGTRLSIL.

V usage is TRBV6-4 and J usage is TRBJ1-6, with TRBD1 matching 9 bases. CDR3 length equals 14 residues. The germline V gene has CDR1 MRHNA and CDR2 SNTAGT. V was pared by 4 bases and J by 10 bases, with 5 bases of the junction left unmatched. CDR3 bases: TGTGCCAGCAGTGCCGGGACAGGGAACTCACCCCTCCACTTT. This translates into CASSAGTGNSPLHF.

The chain recombines TRBV13 with TRBJ1-2; 7 positions agree with TRBD1. Per germline, CDR1 PRHDT and CDR2 FYEKMQ (reference sequence). The CDR3 sequence is 14 residues long. J gave up 3 bases and V 6 bases, and 7 bases lay outside the gene matches. CDR3 amino acids: CASSLGDSDYGYTF. In DNA, the CDR3 is TGTGCCAGCAGTCTAGGGGACAGTGACTATGGCTACACCTTC.

As DNA, the CDR3 is TGTGCCACCAGCAGCCGGCCCGGGCAGCCCCAGCATTTT. It yields the protein CATSSRPGQPQHF. The chain employs TRBV15 and TRBJ1-5; no reliable D call. The germline V gene encodes CDR1 LNHNV and CDR2 YYDKDF (reference sequence). CDR3 length equals 13 residues. Trimming left V 3 bases short and J 7 bases short, with 10 bases between.